This T cell receptor beta chain appears in the sequencing data of a study of cytomegalovirus exposure and HLA in healthy donors. Notes on the study in general: Across donors, sequencing depth was assumed by presence/absence analyses to be roughly uniform. HLA restriction was apparent for most CMV-associated TCR beta chains in a later analysis. The study found most TCR sequences rare, yet found some public TCRs in many donors. For most TCR beta V segments, an earlier analysis put the productive rate at about 87% or about 30% of the time.

PCR used 60 Vbeta primers and 13 Jbeta primers. TCRdb's table, derived via immunoSEQ multiplex PCR, lists solely in-frame clones and lacks some. Here the sample spans about 120,000 clones, around 80% being singletons. Details on this clone: Its target is not known.

CDR1 and CDR2 from the germline V gene are MNHNY and SVGAGI (reference sequence). The CDR3 is made up of 14 amino acids. V shed 5 bases and J 1 base; nucleotides not matched to a gene: 4. The sample consisted of PBMCs. This sequence was found in a man in his thirties or forties in good health and CMV-seropositive. The genes are TRBV6-6 and TRBJ2-7, with 8 bases matching TRBD2. The CDR3 protein is CASSIRGGSYEQYF. CDR3 coding DNA: TGTGCCAGCAGTATCCGGGGGGGGTCCTACGAGCAGTACTTC.